This T cell receptor beta chain was sequenced in a study of shared clonotypes between healthy human individuals. Adults of Caucasian background living in Nashville, Tennessee made up all donors. V lost 1 base to trimming and J lost 8 bases; unmatched junction nucleotides: 16. Per the germline V gene, CDR1 is SEHNR and CDR2 is FQNEAQ (reference sequence). There are 18 residues in the CDR3. This clone was detected only a few times. Assay used: immunoSEQ multiplex PCR; TCRdb lists only in-frame clones, some missing. Counted here are about 100,000 clones, almost 70% occurring once; the ten biggest clones make up roughly 49%.

Sequenced sample: memory CD8+ T cells sorted from blood. The subset here: CD45RO+ cells pooled with CCR7-negative TemRA cells. The receptor was derived from a man aged 30-40 years in good health. The rearrangement joins TRBV7-9 to TRBJ1-4; 7 bases map to TRBD1. CDR3 coding DNA: TGTGCCAGCAGCTTAGGGTACTCAGGGGGAACGTCCAGGGAAAAACTGTTTTTT. Its translation is CASSLGYSGGTSREKLFF. Full variable domain (remainder filled in from reference TRBV7-9 and TRBJ1-4): DTGVSQNPRHKITKRGQNVTFRCDPISEHNRLYWYRQTLGQGPEFLTYFQNEAQLEKSRLLSDRFSAERPKGSFSTLEIQRTEQGDSAMYLCASSLGYSGGTSREKLFFGSGTQLSVL.